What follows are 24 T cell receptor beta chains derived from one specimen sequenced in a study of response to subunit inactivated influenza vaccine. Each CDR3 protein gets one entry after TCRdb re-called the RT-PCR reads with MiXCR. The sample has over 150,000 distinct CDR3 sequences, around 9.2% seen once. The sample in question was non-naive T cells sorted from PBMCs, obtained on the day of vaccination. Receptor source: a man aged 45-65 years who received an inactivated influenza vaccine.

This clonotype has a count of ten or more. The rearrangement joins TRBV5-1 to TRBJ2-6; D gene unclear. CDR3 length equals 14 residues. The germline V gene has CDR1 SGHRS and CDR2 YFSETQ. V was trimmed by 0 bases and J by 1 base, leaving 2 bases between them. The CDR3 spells CASSLGSGANVLTF. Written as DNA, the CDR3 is TGCGCCAGCAGCTTGGGGTCTGGGGCCAACGTCCTGACTTTC.

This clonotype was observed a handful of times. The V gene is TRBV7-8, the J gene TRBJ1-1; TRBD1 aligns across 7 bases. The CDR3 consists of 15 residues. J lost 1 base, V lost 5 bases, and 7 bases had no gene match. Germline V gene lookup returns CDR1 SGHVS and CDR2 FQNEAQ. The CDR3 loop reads CASSMTGWSNTEAFF. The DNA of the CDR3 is TGTGCCAGCAGCATGACAGGGTGGTCGAACACTGAAGCTTTCTTT.

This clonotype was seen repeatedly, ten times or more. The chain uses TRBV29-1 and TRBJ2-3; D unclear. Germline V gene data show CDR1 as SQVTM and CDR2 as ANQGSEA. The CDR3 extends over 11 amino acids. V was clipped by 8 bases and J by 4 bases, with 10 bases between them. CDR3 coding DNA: TGCAGCATCTACAGAGCAGATACGCAGTATTTT. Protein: CSIYRADTQYF.

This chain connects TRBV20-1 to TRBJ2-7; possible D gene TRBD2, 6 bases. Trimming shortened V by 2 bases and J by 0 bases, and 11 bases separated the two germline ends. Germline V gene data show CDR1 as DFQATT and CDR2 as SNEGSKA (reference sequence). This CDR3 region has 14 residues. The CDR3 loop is CSARWDSTSYEQYF. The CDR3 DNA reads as TGCAGTGCTAGATGGGACTCAACCTCCTACGAGCAGTACTTC.

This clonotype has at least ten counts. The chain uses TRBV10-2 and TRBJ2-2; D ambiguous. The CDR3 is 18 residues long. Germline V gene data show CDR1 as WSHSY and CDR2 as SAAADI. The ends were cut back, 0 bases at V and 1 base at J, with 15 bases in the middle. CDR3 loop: CASSESKLWELNTGELFF. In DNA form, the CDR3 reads TGCGCCAGCAGTGAGTCGAAGCTTTGGGAATTGAACACCGGGGAGCTGTTTTTT.

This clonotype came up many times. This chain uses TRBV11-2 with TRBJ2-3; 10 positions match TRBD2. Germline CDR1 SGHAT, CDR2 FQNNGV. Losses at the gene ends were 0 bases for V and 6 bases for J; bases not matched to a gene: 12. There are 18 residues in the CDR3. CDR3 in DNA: TGTGCCAGCAGCTTAGAGGGTCTAGCGGGGGCCGTTTTTGATACGCAGTATTTT. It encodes CASSLEGLAGAVFDTQYF.

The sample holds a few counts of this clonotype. The CDR3 bases are TGTGCCAGCAGTGACCAGGGGAGAATGAGCACTGAAGCTTTCTTT. Protein product: CASSDQGRMSTEAFF. The chain joins TRBV6-1 to TRBJ1-1, with a weak D call TRBD1 (6 bases). Germline values: CDR1 MNHNS, CDR2 SASEGT. V was pared by 3 bases and J by 4 bases, with 15 bases between. The CDR3 length is 15 residues.

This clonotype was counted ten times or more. As DNA, the CDR3 is TGTGCCAGCAGCCGACGAAATATGGGGAGCACAGATACGCAGTATTTT. Protein product: CASSRRNMGSTDTQYF. This chain uses TRBV5-4 with TRBJ2-3; D is undetermined. The ends were cut back, 4 bases at V and 0 bases at J, with 15 bases in the middle. The CDR3 is made up of 16 amino acids. CDR1 and CDR2 from the germline V gene are SGHNT and YYREEE (reference sequence).

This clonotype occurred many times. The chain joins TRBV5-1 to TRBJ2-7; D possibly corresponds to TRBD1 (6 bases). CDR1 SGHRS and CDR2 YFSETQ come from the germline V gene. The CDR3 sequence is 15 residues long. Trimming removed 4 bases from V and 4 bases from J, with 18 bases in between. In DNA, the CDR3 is TGCGCCAGCAGCCCCGCATCCGGGACAACTTACGAGCAGTACTTC. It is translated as CASSPASGTTYEQYF.

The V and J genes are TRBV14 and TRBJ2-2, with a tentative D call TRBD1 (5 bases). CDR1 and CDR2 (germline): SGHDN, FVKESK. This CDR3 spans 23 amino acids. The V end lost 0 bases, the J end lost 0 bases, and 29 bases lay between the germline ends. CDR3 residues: CASSQDPQGLNIFGSSNTGELFF. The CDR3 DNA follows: TGTGCCAGCAGCCAAGATCCCCAGGGCCTCAACATATTTGGGTCTTCGAACACCGGGGAGCTGTTTTTT.

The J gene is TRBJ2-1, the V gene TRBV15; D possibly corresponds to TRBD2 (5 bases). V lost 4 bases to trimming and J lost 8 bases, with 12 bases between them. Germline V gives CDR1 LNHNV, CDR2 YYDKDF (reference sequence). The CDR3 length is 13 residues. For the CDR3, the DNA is TGTGCCACCAGCATTAAACTAGTCTATGAGCAGTTCTTC. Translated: CATSIKLVYEQFF.

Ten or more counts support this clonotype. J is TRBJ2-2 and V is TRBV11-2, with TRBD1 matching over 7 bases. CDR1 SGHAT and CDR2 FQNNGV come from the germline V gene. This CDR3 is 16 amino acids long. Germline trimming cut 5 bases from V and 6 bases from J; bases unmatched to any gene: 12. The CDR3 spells CASSQPRTGWSGELFF. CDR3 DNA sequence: TGTGCCAGCAGCCAACCGAGGACAGGATGGTCCGGGGAGCTGTTTTTT.

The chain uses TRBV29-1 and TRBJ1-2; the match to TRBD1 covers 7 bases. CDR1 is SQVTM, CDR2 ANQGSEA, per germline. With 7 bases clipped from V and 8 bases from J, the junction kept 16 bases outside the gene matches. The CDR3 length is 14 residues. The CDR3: CSALGHRGSQGYTF. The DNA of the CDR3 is TGCAGCGCCCTCGGACACAGGGGCTCGCAAGGCTACACCTTC.

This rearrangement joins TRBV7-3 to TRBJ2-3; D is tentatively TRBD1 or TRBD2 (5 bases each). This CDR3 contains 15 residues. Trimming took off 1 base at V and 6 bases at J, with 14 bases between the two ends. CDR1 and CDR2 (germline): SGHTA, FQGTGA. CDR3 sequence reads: CASSLILGGRDTQYF. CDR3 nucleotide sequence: TGTGCCAGCAGCTTAATTCTTGGGGGTAGGGATACGCAGTATTTT.

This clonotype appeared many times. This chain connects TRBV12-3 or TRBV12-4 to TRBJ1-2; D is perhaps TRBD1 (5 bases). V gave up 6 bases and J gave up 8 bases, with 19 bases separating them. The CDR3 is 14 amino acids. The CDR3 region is CASRTTGDPWGYTF. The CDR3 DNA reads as TGTGCCAGCAGGACCACGGGGGACCCCTGGGGCTACACCTTC.

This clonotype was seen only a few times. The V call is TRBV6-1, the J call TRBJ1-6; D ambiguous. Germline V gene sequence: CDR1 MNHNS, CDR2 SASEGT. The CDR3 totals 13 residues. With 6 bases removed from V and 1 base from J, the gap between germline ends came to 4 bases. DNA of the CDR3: TGTGCCAGCAGGGAGTCCTATAATTCACCCCTCCACTTT. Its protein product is CASRESYNSPLHF.

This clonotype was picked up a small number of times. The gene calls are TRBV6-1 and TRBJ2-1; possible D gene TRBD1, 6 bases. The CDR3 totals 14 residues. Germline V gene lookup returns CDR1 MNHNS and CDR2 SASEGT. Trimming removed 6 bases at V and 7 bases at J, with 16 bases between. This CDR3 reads CASSKAGQPNEQFF. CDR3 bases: TGTGCCAGCAGCAAGGCAGGACAGCCTAATGAGCAGTTCTTC.

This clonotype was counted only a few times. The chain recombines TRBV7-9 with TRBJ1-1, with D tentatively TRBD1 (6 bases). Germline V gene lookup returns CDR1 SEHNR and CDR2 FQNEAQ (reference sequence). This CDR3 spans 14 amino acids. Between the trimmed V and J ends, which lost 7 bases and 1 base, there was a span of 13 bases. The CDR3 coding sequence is TGTGCCAGCACACCACAGGGTCGGAACACTGAAGCTTTCTTT. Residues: CASTPQGRNTEAFF.

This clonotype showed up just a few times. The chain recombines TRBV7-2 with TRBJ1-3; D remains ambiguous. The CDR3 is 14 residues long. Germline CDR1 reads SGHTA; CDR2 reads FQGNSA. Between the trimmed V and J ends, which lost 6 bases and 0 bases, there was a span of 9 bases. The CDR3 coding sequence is TGTGCCAGCAGACCCGACCGCTCTGGAAACACCATATATTTT. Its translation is CASRPDRSGNTIYF.

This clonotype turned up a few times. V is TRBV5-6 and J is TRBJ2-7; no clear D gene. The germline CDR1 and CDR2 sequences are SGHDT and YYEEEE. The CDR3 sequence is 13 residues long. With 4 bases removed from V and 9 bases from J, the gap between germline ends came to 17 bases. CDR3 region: CASSTGPGCPQYF. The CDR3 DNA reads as TGTGCCAGCAGCACCGGGCCCGGCTGCCCGCAGTACTTC.

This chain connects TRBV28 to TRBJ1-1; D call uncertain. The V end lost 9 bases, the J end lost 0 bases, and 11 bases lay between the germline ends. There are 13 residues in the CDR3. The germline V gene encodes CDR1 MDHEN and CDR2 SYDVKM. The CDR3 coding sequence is TGTGCCAGTGGGAGCAGTATGAACACTGAAGCTTTCTTT. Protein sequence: CASGSSMNTEAFF.

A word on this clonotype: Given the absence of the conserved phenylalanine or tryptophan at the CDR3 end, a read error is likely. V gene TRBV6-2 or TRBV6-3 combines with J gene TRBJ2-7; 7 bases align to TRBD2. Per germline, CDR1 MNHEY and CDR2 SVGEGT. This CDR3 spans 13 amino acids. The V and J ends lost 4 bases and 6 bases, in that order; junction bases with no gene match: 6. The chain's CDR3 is CASSLQGGFEQYS. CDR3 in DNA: TGTGCCAGCAGTTTGCAGGGAGGGTTCGAGCAGTACTCC.

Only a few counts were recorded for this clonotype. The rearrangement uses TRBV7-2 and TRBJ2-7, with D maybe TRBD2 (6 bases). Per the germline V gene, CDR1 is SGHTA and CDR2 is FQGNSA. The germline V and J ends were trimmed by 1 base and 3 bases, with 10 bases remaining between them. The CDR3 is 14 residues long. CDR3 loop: CASSLVQGGYEQYF. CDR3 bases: TGTGCCAGCAGCTTAGTCCAGGGAGGCTACGAGCAGTACTTC.

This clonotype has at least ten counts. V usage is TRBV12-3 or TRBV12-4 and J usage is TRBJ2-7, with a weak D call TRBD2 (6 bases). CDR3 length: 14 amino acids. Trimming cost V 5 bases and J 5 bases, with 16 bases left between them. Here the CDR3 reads CASSTTTSPHEQYF. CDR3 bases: TGTGCCAGCAGTACCACGACTAGTCCCCACGAGCAGTACTTC.